These 2 T cell receptor beta chains came from one sample sequenced in a study of shared clonotypes between healthy human individuals. Produced via immunoSEQ multiplex PCR; TCRdb's table is partial and in-frame only. In the table there are 850,000 to 1,200,000 clones, 75% of which are singletons. Sequencing was done on a sample of memory CD4+ T cells sorted from blood. Described subset: CD45RA-negative fraction. These receptors were obtained from a man aged 18-30 years in good health.

This clone was observed a few times. The chain is built from TRBV6-1 and TRBJ2-2; D unclear. This CDR3 has 15 amino acids. V lost 1 base and J lost 4, with 10 bases in between. Germline values: CDR1 MNHNS, CDR2 SASEGT. The CDR3 loop reads CASSEVRYFTGELFF. CDR3 bases: TGTGCCAGCAGTGAAGTGAGGTACTTCACCGGGGAGCTGTTTTTT.

This clone appeared a single time. The J gene is TRBJ2-2, the V gene TRBV4-2; 11 nucleotides agree with TRBD2. The trim removed 4 bases at V and 1 base at J, leaving 11 bases unmatched. Germline CDR1 reads LGHNA; CDR2 reads YNFKEQ. The CDR3 loop spans 19 amino acids. CDR3 residues: CASSRHLRLAGMNTGELFF. The CDR3 DNA reads TGTGCCAGCAGCCGCCACTTACGACTAGCGGGAATGAACACCGGGGAGCTGTTTTTT.